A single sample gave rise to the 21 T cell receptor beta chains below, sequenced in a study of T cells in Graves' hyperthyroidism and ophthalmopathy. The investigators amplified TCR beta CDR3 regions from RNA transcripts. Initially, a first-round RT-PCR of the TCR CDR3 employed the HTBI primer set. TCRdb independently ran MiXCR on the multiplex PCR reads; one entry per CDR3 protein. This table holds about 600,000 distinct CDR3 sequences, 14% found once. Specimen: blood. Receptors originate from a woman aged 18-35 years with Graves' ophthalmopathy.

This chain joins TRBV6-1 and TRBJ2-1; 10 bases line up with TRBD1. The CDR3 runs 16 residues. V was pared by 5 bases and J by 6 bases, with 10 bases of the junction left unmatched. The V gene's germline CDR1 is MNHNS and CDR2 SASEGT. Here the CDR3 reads CASSSPTGTGVNEQFF. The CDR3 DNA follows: TGTGCCAGCAGTTCCCCCACCGGGACAGGGGTCAATGAGCAGTTCTTC.

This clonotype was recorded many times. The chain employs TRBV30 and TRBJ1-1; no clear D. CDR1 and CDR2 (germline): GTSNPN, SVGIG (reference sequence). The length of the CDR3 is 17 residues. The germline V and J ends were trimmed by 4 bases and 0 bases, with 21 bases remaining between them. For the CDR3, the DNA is TGTGCCTGGATCAGGTCAGGTCGGCTTAAGTTGAACACTGAAGCTTTCTTT. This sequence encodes CAWIRSGRLKLNTEAFF.

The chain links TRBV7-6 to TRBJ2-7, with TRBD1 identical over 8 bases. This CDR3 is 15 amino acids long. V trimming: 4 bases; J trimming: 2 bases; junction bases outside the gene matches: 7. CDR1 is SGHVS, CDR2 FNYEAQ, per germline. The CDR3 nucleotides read TGTGCCAGCAGCTCAGACAGGGGAGTTGCCTACGAGCAGTACTTC. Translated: CASSSDRGVAYEQYF.

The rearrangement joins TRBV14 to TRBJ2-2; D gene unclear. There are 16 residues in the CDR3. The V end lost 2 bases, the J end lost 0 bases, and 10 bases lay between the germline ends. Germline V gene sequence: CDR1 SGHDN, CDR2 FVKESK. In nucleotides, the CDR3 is TGTGCCAGCAGCCAATGGACCGCTACGAACACCGGGGAGCTGTTTTTT. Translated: CASSQWTATNTGELFF.

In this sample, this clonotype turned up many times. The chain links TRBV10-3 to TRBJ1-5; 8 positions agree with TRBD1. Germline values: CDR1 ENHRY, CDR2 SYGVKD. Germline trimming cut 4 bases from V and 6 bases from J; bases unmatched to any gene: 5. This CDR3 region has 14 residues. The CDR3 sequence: CAISAGRGLQPQHF. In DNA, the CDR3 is TGTGCCATCAGTGCGGGCAGGGGGCTTCAGCCCCAGCATTTT.

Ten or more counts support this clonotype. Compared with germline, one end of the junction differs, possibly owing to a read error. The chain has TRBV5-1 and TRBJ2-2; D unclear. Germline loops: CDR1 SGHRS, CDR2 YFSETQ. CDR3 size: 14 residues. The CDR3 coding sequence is TGTGCCAGCAGCTTTGGCAGTAACACCGGGGAGCTGTTTTTT. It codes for CASSFGSNTGELFF.

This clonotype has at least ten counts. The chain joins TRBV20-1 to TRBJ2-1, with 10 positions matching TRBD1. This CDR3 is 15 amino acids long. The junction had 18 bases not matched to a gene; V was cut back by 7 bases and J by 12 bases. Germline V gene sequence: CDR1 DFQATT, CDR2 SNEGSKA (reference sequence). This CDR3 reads CSVSAGTGAMRGQFF. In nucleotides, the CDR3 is TGCAGTGTTTCGGCCGGGACAGGGGCCATGAGGGGGCAGTTCTTC.

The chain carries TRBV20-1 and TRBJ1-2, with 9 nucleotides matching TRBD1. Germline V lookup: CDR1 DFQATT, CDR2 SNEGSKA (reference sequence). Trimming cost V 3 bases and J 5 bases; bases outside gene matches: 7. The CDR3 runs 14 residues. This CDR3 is CSASQTGGNYGYTF. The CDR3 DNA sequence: TGCAGTGCTAGCCAGACAGGGGGGAATTATGGCTACACCTTC.

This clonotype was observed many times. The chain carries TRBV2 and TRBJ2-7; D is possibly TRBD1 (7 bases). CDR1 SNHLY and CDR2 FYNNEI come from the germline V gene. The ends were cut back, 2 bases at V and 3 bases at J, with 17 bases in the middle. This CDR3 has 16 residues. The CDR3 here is CASSEFAGGMYYEQYF. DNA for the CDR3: TGTGCCAGCAGTGAATTCGCAGGGGGGATGTACTACGAGCAGTACTTC.

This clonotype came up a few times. CDR3 DNA: TGTGCCAGCAGCTGCTTGGGGATATACGGCGGAAGAAAGAACACCGGGGAGCTGTTTTTT. It is translated as CASSCLGIYGGRKNTGELFF. The chain has TRBV5-6 and TRBJ2-2; D unresolved. From germline, CDR1 is SGHDT and CDR2 YYEEEE. The V gene lost 3 bases and the J gene lost 1 base, with 25 bases spanning the gap. CDR3 length: 20 residues. Together with reference TRBV5-6 and TRBJ2-2, the CDR3 gives the full variable domain: DAGVTQSPTHLIKTRGQQVTLRCSPKSGHDTVSWYQQALGQGPQFIFQYYEEEERQRGNFPDRFSGHQFPNYSSELNVNALLLGDSALYLCASSCLGIYGGRKNTGELFFGEGSRLTVL.

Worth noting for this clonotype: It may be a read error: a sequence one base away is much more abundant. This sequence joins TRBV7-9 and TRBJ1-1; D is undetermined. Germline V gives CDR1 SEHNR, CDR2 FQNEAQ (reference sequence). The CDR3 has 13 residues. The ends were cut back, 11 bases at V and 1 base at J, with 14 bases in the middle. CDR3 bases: TGTGCCGGCACCCCCCCTAGGAACACTGAAGCTTTCTTT. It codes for CAGTPPRNTEAFF.

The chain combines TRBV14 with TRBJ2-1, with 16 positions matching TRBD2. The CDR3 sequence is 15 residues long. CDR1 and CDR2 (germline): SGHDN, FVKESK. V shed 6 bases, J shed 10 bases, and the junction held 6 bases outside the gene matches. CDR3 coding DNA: TGTGCCAGCAGTGGGACTAGCGGGAGGGCCGAGGAGCAGTTCTTC. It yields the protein CASSGTSGRAEEQFF. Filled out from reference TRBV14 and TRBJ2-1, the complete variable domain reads EAGVTQFPSHSVIEKGQTVTLRCDPISGHDNLYWYRRVMGKEIKFLLHFVKESKQDESGMPNNRFLAERTGGTYSTLKVQPAELEDSGVYFCASSGTSGRAEEQFFGPGTRLTVL.

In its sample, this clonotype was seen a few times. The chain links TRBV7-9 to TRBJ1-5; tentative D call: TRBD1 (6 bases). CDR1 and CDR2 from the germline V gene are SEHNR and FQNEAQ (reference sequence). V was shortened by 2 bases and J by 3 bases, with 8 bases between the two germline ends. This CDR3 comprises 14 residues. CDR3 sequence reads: CASSLWGANQPQHF. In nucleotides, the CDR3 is TGTGCCAGCAGCTTATGGGGGGCCAATCAGCCCCAGCATTTT.

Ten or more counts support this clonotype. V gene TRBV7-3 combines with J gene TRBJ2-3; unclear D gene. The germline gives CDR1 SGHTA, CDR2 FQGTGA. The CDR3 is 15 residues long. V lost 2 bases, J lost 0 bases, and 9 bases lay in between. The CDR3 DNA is TGTGCCAGCAGCTTATCCCCGACTAGCACAGATACGCAGTATTTT. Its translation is CASSLSPTSTDTQYF.

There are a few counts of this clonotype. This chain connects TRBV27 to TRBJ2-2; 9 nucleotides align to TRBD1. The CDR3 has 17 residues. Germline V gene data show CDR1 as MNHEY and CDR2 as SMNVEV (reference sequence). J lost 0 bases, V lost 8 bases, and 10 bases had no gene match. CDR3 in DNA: TGTGCCAGCTCACCAATCACAGGGGGCGCGAACACCGGGGAGCTGTTTTTT. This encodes CASSPITGGANTGELFF.

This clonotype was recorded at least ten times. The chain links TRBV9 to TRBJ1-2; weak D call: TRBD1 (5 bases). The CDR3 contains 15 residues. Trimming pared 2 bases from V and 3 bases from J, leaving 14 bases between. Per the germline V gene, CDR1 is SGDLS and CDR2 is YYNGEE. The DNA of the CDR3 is TGTGCCAGCAGCGTGGGGGGGACCGCGGACTATGGCTACACCTTC. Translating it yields CASSVGGTADYGYTF.

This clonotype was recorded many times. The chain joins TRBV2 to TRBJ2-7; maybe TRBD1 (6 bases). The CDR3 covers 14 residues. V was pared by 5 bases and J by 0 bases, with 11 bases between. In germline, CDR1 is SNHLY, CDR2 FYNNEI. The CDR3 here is CASSRQGSSYEQYF. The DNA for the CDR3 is TGTGCCAGCAGTCGCCAGGGGAGCTCCTACGAGCAGTACTTC.

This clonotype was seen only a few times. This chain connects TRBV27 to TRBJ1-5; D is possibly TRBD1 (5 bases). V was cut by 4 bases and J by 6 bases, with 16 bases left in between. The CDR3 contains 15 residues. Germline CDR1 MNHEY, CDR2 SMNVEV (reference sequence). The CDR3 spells CASSSRDLGRQPQHF. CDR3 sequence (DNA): TGTGCCAGCAGTTCCCGGGACCTAGGGCGTCAGCCCCAGCATTTT.

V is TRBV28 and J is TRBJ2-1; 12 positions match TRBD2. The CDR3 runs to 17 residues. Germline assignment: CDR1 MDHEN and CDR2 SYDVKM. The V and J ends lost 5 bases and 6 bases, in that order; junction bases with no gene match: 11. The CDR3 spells CASSPRTSGTAGNEQFF. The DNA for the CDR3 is TGTGCCAGCAGTCCGCGGACTAGCGGGACTGCGGGCAATGAGCAGTTCTTC.

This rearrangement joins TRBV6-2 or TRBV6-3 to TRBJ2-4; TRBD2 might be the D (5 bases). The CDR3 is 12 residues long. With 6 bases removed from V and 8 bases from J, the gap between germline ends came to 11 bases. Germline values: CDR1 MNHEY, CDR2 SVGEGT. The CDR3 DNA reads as TGTGCCAGCAGGCTGACTATCGACATTCAGTACTTC. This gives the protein CASRLTIDIQYF.

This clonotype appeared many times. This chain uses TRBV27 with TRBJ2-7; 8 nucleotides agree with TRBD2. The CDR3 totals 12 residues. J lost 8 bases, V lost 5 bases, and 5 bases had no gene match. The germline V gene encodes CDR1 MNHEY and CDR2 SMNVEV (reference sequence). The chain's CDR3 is CASSDSGTKQYF. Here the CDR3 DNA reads TGTGCCAGCAGTGATAGCGGGACTAAGCAGTACTTC.